A selection of T cell receptor beta chains follows, all from one sample in a study of shared clonotypes between healthy human individuals. Produced via immunoSEQ multiplex PCR; TCRdb's table is partial and in-frame only. This sample has over a million clones, with about 84% found just once. Sequenced material: memory CD4+ T cells from PBMCs. Receptors were obtained from a man aged 18 to 29 in good health. Some clones in this sample may be carry-over from other donors' samples. CDR3s include the opening cysteine and the closing phenylalanine or tryptophan. The D gene is left open where the match is weak. Rows may omit the clone size; those that give it use once, few, many or a size class.

abundance	v_gene	j_gene	d_gene	CDR3aa	CDR3nt
-	TRBV2	TRBJ2-7	-	CASSRGPYEQYF	TGTGCCAGCAGCCGCGGTCCCTACGAGCAGTACTTC
-	TRBV25-1	TRBJ1-1	-	CASSGTQGGPFF	TGTGCCAGCAGTGGCACACAGGGCGGGCCTTTCTTT
many	TRBV7-2	TRBJ1-2	-	CASSLYGYGYTF	TGTGCCAGCAGCTTATATGGCTATGGCTACACCTTC
-	TRBV7-2	TRBJ2-7	-	CASSWRAYEQYF	TGTGCCAGCAGCTGGCGGGCTTACGAGCAGTACTTC
-	TRBV28	TRBJ2-4	-	CASSLVLSSGGAKNIQYF	TGTGCCAGCAGTTTAGTTCTTAGCTCTGGGGGCGCAAAAAACATTCAGTACTTC
-	TRBV19	TRBJ2-3	TRBD2	CASSIDGAGGDTQYF	TGTGCCAGTAGTATAGACGGAGCGGGAGGAGATACGCAGTATTTT
-	TRBV18	TRBJ1-2	TRBD1	CASSPPEGTVPSQAGYTF	TGTGCCAGCTCACCTCCGGAAGGGACAGTGCCATCGCAGGCGGGCTACACCTTC
-	TRBV7-2	TRBJ2-7	-	CASSLYQQSYEQYF	TGTGCCAGCAGCTTATACCAGCAATCCTACGAGCAGTACTTC
-	TRBV6-1	TRBJ2-2	TRBD2	CASSERARGANTGELFF	TGTGCCAGCAGTGAAAGGGCGCGGGGGGCCAACACCGGGGAGCTGTTTTTT
-	TRBV28	TRBJ2-1	-	CASSLRGWDEQFF	TGTGCCAGCAGTTTAAGAGGGTGGGATGAGCAGTTCTTC